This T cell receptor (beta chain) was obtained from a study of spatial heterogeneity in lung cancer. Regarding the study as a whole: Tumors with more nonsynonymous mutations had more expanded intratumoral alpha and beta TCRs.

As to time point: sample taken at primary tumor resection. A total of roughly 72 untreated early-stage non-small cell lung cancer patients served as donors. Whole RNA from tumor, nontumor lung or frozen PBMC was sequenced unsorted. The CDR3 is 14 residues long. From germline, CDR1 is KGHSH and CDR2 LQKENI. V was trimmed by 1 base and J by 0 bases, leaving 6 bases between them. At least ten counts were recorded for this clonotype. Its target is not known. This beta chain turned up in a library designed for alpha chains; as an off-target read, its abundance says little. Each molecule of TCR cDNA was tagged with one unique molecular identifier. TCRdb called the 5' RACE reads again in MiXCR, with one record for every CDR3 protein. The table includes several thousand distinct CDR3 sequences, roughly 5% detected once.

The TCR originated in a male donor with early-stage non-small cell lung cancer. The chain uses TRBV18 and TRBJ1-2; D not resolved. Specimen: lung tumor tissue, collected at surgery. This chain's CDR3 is CASSPLETNYGYTF. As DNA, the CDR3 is TGTGCCAGCTCACCACTCGAGACTAACTATGGCTACACCTTC. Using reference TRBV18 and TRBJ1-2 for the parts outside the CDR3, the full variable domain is NAGVMQNPRHLVRRRGQEARLRCSPMKGHSHVYWYRQLPEEGLKFMVYLQKENIIDESGMPKERFSAEFPKEGPSILRIQQVVRGDSAAYFCASSPLETNYGYTFGSGTRLTVV.